This T cell receptor beta chain comes out of a study of blood T cell repertoires in COVID-19. Study details: Sites in the United States, Italy and Spain provided acute and convalescent COVID-19 samples.

The table came from immunoSEQ multiplex PCR; TCRdb's copy has only in-frame clones and leaves some out. This table has around 26,000 clones, about 89% appearing once. Germline V gene sequence: CDR1 SGHTA, CDR2 FQGTGA. The CDR3 totals 12 residues. The trim removed 5 bases at V and 9 bases at J, leaving 5 bases unmatched. Sequencing used peripheral blood. The chain carries TRBV7-3 and TRBJ1-2, with 8 nucleotides matching TRBD1. This receptor was taken from a human donor in a cohort sampled during active COVID-19. CDR3 sequence reads: CASSKDRESYTF. CDR3 DNA sequence: TGTGCCAGCAGCAAGGACAGGGAGAGCTACACCTTC.